One sample yielded the 10 T cell receptor beta chains listed below, sequenced in a study of T cells after yellow fever vaccination. TCRdb fed the 5' RACE reads into MiXCR, producing one record per CDR3 protein. The data show hundreds of thousands of distinct CDR3 sequences, over 9% seen once. Here the sequenced sample was PBMCs, taken on the day of the yellow fever booster vaccination. These receptors were collected from a man between 25 and 39 years old who received the YFV17D yellow fever vaccine.

This clonotype was observed many times. The chain uses TRBV30 and TRBJ2-5; 7 bases line up with TRBD2. V shed 2 bases and J 5 bases; nucleotides not matched to a gene: 11. CDR3 length equals 15 residues. The germline V gene has CDR1 GTSNPN and CDR2 SVGIG (reference sequence). The CDR3 coding sequence is TGTGCCTGGAGTCCCCCTTCGGGGGGTTGGGAGACCCAGTACTTC. It translates to CAWSPPSGGWETQYF.

This clonotype was counted a few times. This rearrangement joins TRBV3-1 to TRBJ2-5, with TRBD2 identical over 13 bases. The CDR3 is 17 residues long. V was clipped by 4 bases and J by 2 bases; unmatched bases: 7. Germline CDR1 reads LGHDT; CDR2 reads YNNKEL (reference sequence). The CDR3 is CASSPMTSGRSQETQYF. The CDR3, as DNA: TGTGCCAGCAGCCCTATGACTAGCGGGAGGTCACAAGAGACCCAGTACTTC.

The chain uses TRBV28 and TRBJ2-1; 11 bases are shared with TRBD1. The V and J ends lost 5 bases and 4 bases, in that order; junction bases with no gene match: 7. The germline CDR1 and CDR2 sequences are MDHEN and SYDVKM. The CDR3 has 16 residues. The CDR3 DNA reads TGTGCCAGCAGTGCGTCCGGGACAGGGGGGTACAATGAGCAGTTCTTC. As protein: CASSASGTGGYNEQFF.

V is TRBV20-1 and J is TRBJ2-7; 11 bases map to TRBD2. The V segment lost 1 base and the J segment 3 bases; nucleotides outside the gene matches: 8. The CDR3 is made up of 16 amino acids. Germline V gene data show CDR1 as DFQATT and CDR2 as SNEGSKA (reference sequence). CDR3 amino acids: CSARGLAGRPIYEQYF. CDR3 nucleotide sequence: TGCAGTGCTAGAGGACTAGCGGGACGACCGATCTACGAGCAGTACTTC.

This clonotype occurred a few times. The chain combines TRBV5-1 with TRBJ2-3; D is unresolved. This CDR3 comprises 14 residues. Germline V gene sequence: CDR1 SGHRS, CDR2 YFSETQ. Trimming removed 6 bases at V and 0 bases at J, with 11 bases between. Here the CDR3 DNA reads TGCGCCAGCATGTTTCGTTCTAGCACAGATACGCAGTATTTT. This encodes CASMFRSSTDTQYF.

There are many counts of this clonotype. This chain joins TRBV12-3 or TRBV12-4 and TRBJ1-1; 7 bases align to TRBD1. CDR3 length equals 14 residues. J gave up 0 bases and V 5 bases, and 3 bases lay outside the gene matches. CDR3 amino acids: CASSQTGLNTEAFF. CDR3 nucleotide sequence: TGTGCCAGCAGTCAGACAGGGTTGAACACTGAAGCTTTCTTT.

This rearrangement joins TRBV2 to TRBJ2-1; perhaps D is TRBD1 or TRBD2 (5 bases each). This CDR3 has 13 residues. The V gene lost 8 bases and the J gene lost 4 bases, with 12 bases spanning the gap. Germline V lookup: CDR1 SNHLY, CDR2 FYNNEI. CDR3 loop: CASAGTEYNEQFF. CDR3 bases: TGTGCCAGCGCCGGGACGGAATACAATGAGCAGTTCTTC.

This clonotype was counted only a few times. The genes are TRBV10-3 and TRBJ2-7; a weak D match, TRBD2 (5 bases). The CDR3 has 11 amino acids. The germline gives CDR1 ENHRY, CDR2 SYGVKD. The V end lost 4 bases, the J end lost 5 bases, and 6 bases lay between the germline ends. The CDR3 nucleotides read TGTGCCATCAGTGGGGGAGACGAGCAGTACTTC. Encoded protein: CAISGGDEQYF.

There are a few counts of this clonotype. The chain combines TRBV20-1 with TRBJ2-3, with 12 positions matching TRBD2. Germline CDR1 reads DFQATT; CDR2 reads SNEGSKA (reference sequence). This CDR3 comprises 17 residues. V lost 2 bases to trimming and J lost 0 bases; unmatched junction nucleotides: 6. The CDR3 coding sequence is TGCAGTGCTAGACGGCGCGGGACTAGCGGGAGCACAGATACGCAGTATTTT. It encodes CSARRRGTSGSTDTQYF.

The rearrangement links TRBV28 to TRBJ2-7, with D perhaps TRBD2 (7 bases). V shed 6 bases and J shed 2 bases, with 17 bases lying between them. Germline lookup yields CDR1 MDHEN and CDR2 SYDVKM. The CDR3 length is 15 residues. CDR3 loop: CASSRGGESTYEQYF. As DNA, the CDR3 is TGTGCCAGCAGCCGAGGGGGGGAGTCCACCTACGAGCAGTACTTC.